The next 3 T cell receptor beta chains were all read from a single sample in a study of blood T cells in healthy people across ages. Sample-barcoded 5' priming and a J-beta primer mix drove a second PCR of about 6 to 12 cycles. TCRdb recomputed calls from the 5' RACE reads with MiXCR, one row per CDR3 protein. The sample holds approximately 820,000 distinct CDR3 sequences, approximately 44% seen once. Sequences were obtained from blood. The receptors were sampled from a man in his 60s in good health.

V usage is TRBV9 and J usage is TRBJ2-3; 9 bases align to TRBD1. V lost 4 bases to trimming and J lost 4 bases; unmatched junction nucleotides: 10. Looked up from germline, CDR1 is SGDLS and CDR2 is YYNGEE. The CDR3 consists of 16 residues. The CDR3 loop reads CASSRRGTGPADTQYF. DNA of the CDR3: TGTGCCAGCAGCCGTAGGGGGACAGGGCCCGCAGATACGCAGTATTTT.

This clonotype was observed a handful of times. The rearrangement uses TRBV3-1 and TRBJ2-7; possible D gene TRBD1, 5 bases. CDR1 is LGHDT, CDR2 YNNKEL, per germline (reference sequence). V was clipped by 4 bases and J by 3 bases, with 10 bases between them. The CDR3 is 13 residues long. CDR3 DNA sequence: TGTGCCAGCAGCCCGTGGACACGCTACGAGCAGTACTTC. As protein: CASSPWTRYEQYF.

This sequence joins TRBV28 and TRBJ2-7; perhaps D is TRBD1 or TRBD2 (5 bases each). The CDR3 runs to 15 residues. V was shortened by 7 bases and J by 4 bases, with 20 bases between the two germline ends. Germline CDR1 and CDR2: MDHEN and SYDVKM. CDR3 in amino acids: CASIHPGTGGYEQYF. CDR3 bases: TGTGCCAGCATTCATCCCGGGACCGGCGGGTACGAGCAGTACTTC.